This paragraph covers one T cell receptor (beta chain) sequence. This sample was taken from a study of blood T cell repertoires in COVID-19. V lost 6 bases, J lost 6 bases, and 17 bases lay in between. This CDR3 has 15 residues. Germline CDR1 and CDR2: LGHNT and FRNRAP. TCRdb's table, derived via immunoSEQ multiplex PCR, lists solely in-frame clones and lacks some. In the table there are 95,000 to 110,000 clones, about 80% of which are singletons. This chain joins TRBV12-5 and TRBJ2-2; D possibly corresponds to TRBD2 (6 bases). The clonotype originates from a man aged 55 to 70 with acute or convalescent COVID-19. The sequenced sample consisted of peripheral blood. The CDR3 sequence is CASGDGLGGPGELFF. CDR3 in DNA: TGTGCTAGTGGGGATGGATTGGGAGGACCCGGGGAGCTGTTTTTT. The full variable domain, completed using reference TRBV12-5 and TRBJ2-2, is DARVTQTPRHKVTEMGQEVTMRCQPILGHNTVFWYRQTMMQGLELLAYFRNRAPLDDSGMPKDRFSAEMPDATLATLKIQPSEPRDSAVYFCASGDGLGGPGELFFGEGSRLTVL.